This entry lists 20 T cell receptor beta chains sequenced from one sample in a study of molecular identifiers for immune sequencing clone quantification. TCRdb ran MiXCR on the PCR reads and lists one entry per CDR3 protein. The sample consists of about 54,000 distinct CDR3 sequences, about 23% of them appearing once. Sequences were obtained from naive CD8+ T cells from blood, with Jurkat cell RNA spiked in. Subset described: FACS-sorted CD8+CD4-CCR7+CD45RA+ naive T cells. These receptors came from a human donor in good health. Some libraries in this study had Jurkat cell RNA spiked in.

This clonotype appeared many times. The chain links TRBV30 to TRBJ1-4; D remains ambiguous. V dropped 2 bases and J dropped 4 bases, with 5 bases sitting between them. Germline lookup yields CDR1 GTSNPN and CDR2 SVGIG (reference sequence). This CDR3 is built from 12 residues. The CDR3 region has the DNA TGTGCCTGGAGTACAGATAATGAAAAACTGTTTTTT. This encodes CAWSTDNEKLFF. The variable domain in full, completed from reference TRBV30 and TRBJ1-4, reads SQTIHQWPATLVQPVGSPLSLECTVEGTSNPNLYWYRQAAGRGLQLLFYSVGIGQISSEVPQNLSASRPQDRQFILSSKKLLLSDSGFYLCAWSTDNEKLFFGSGTQLSVL.

There are many counts of this clonotype. The gene calls are TRBV7-9 and TRBJ2-3, with D unresolved. From germline, CDR1 is SEHNR and CDR2 FQNEAQ (reference sequence). The length of the CDR3 is 12 residues. Deletions cut 5 bases from V and 1 base from J, with 4 bases between. The DNA for the CDR3 is TGTGCCAGCAGCGGGGGCACAGATACGCAGTATTTT. Translating gives CASSGGTDTQYF.

This clonotype was picked up many times. The rearrangement links TRBV30 to TRBJ1-1; perhaps TRBD1 as D (5 bases). The germline V gene encodes CDR1 GTSNPN and CDR2 SVGIG (reference sequence). The V end lost 0 bases, the J end lost 4 bases, and 12 bases lay between the germline ends. The CDR3 totals 14 residues. This chain's CDR3 is CAWSVLGAGTEAFF. CDR3 nucleotides: TGTGCCTGGAGTGTACTAGGGGCGGGCACTGAAGCTTTCTTT.

The sample holds a few counts of this clonotype. V and J are TRBV4-1 and TRBJ2-7; D is unresolved. Germline CDR1 reads MGHRA; CDR2 reads YSYEKL. Trimming stripped 1 base from V and 3 bases from J, with 7 bases between. The CDR3 loop spans 13 amino acids. The CDR3 sequence is CASSQGQYYEQYF. In DNA, the CDR3 is TGCGCCAGCAGCCAAGGCCAATACTACGAGCAGTACTTC.

CDR3 protein: CASSLAGFEAFF. As DNA, the CDR3 is TGTGCCAGCAGTTTGGCGGGTTTTGAAGCTTTCTTT. V gene TRBV28 combines with J gene TRBJ1-1, with no clear D. CDR3 length: 12 residues. Trimming stripped 3 bases from V and 7 bases from J, with 9 bases between. Germline CDR1 and CDR2: MDHEN and SYDVKM.

There are many counts of this clonotype. The CDR3 DNA follows: TGCAGCGTTGTGGGAGCCCAGAACTACGAGCAGTACTTC. This gives the protein CSVVGAQNYEQYF. This chain uses TRBV29-1 with TRBJ2-7, with D possibly matching TRBD2 (5 bases). The V gene lost 4 bases and the J gene lost 3 bases, with 13 bases spanning the gap. Looked up from germline, CDR1 is SQVTM and CDR2 is ANQGSEA. The CDR3 spans 13 residues.

This clonotype was detected ten times or more. The chain employs TRBV7-9 and TRBJ1-4; D perhaps matches TRBD1 (6 bases). Per germline, CDR1 SEHNR and CDR2 FQNEAQ (reference sequence). CDR3 size: 13 residues. V was cut by 11 bases and J by 8 bases, with 18 bases left in between. DNA for the CDR3: TGTGCCGGACTGAAAACAGGGAGCGAAAAACTGTTTTTT. Residues: CAGLKTGSEKLFF. Based on the CDR3 plus reference TRBV7-9 and TRBJ1-4, the full variable domain is DTGVSQNPRHKITKRGQNVTFRCDPISEHNRLYWYRQTLGQGPEFLTYFQNEAQLEKSRLLSDRFSAERPKGSFSTLEIQRTEQGDSAMYLCAGLKTGSEKLFFGSGTQLSVL.

Note on this clonotype: This sequence may be a read error, since a much larger clone differs from it by one base. This rearrangement joins TRBV13 to TRBJ2-5; D is unclear. The V gene's germline CDR1 is PRHDT and CDR2 FYEKMQ (reference sequence). The CDR3 loop spans 15 amino acids. Here the CDR3 reads CASSSAGQDQETQCF. CDR3 in DNA: TGTGCCAGCAGCTCCGCCGGGCAGGACCAAGAGACCCAGTGCTTC.

As concerns this clonotype: Since a much larger clone is just one base distant, this may be a read error. The chain has TRBV21-1 and TRBJ2-6; the D call TRBD1 from the table was never checked on the DNA. TRBV21-1 is noted as a pseudogene. The CDR3 spans 18 residues. CDR3 sequence reads: CASGHPDGYSSGANVLTF. The CDR3 nucleotides are TGTGCCAGCGGCCATCCCGACGGGTATAGCTCTGGGGCCAACGTCCTGACTTTC.

This clonotype came up many times. V and J are TRBV29-1 and TRBJ1-1; D is possibly TRBD1 (5 bases). Trimming cost V 7 bases and J 7 bases, with 10 bases left between them. There are 10 residues in the CDR3. Germline V gene data show CDR1 as SQVTM and CDR2 as ANQGSEA. The CDR3 region has the DNA TGCAGCGCCACGACAGATGAAGCTTTCTTT. It specifies CSATTDEAFF.

There are many counts of this clonotype. The genes are TRBV27 and TRBJ2-3; D not certain. From germline, CDR1 is MNHEY and CDR2 SMNVEV (reference sequence). The CDR3 totals 14 residues. The V gene lost 3 bases and the J gene lost 2 bases, with 9 bases spanning the gap. The CDR3 loop is CASSLVQSTDTQYF. The CDR3 region has the DNA TGTGCCAGCAGTTTGGTCCAGTCCACAGATACGCAGTATTTT.

Details on this clonotype: A much larger clonotype is one base distant, so this may be a read error. The CDR3 DNA reads as TGCGCCAGCAGCTTGGCTTCAGGGACCGAGCAGTACTTC. It translates to CASSLASGTEQYF. J is TRBJ2-7 and V is TRBV5-1, with D tentatively TRBD1 or TRBD2 (5 bases each). V lost 0 bases to trimming and J lost 6 bases, with 10 bases between them. Germline V gives CDR1 SGHRS, CDR2 YFSETQ. The CDR3 extends over 13 amino acids.

As concerns this clonotype: Sequence at one end of the junction differs from germline and may be a read error. The chain is built from TRBV27 and TRBJ2-1, with 9 positions matching TRBD2. This CDR3 is 15 amino acids long. Germline V gives CDR1 MNHEY, CDR2 SMNVEV (reference sequence). CDR3: CTSTFSGGSYNEQFF. DNA of the CDR3: TGTACCAGCACCTTTAGCGGGGGCTCCTACAATGAGCAGTTCTTC.

As for this clonotype: A much larger clone sits a single nucleotide away, making a read error possible. V gene TRBV7-9 combines with J gene TRBJ1-5; possibly TRBD1 for D (6 bases). This CDR3 is 14 amino acids long. Per germline, CDR1 SEHNR and CDR2 FQNEAQ (reference sequence). The CDR3 is CVSSPTGPNQPQHF. DNA of the CDR3: TGTGTCAGCAGCCCGACAGGCCCGAATCAGCCCCAGCATTTT.

This clonotype was picked up a small number of times. The chain combines TRBV7-2 with TRBJ1-1; D remains unclear. The CDR3 totals 13 residues. Germline CDR1 reads SGHTA; CDR2 reads FQGNSA. The V gene lost 5 bases and the J gene lost 0 bases, with 7 bases spanning the gap. This CDR3 is CASSVEVNTEAFF. In DNA form, the CDR3 reads TGTGCCAGCAGCGTGGAGGTGAACACTGAAGCTTTCTTT.

This clonotype occurred many times. V is TRBV28 and J is TRBJ2-3; 10 bases are a match to TRBD2. Looked up from germline, CDR1 is MDHEN and CDR2 is SYDVKM. J was trimmed by 6 bases and V by 5 bases; bases with no gene match: 8. CDR3 length: 15 residues. Here the CDR3 reads CASSALAGVVDTQYF. The CDR3 nucleotides read TGTGCCAGCAGTGCGCTAGCGGGAGTAGTGGATACGCAGTATTTT.

This clonotype was recorded many times. The CDR3 DNA reads TGTGCCAGCAGCTTCCCGGGACTAGCGGGGGGGAGCTCCTACAATGAGCAGTTCTTC. This sequence encodes CASSFPGLAGGSSYNEQFF. V gene TRBV11-2 combines with J gene TRBJ2-1, with TRBD2 identical over 16 bases. Trimming took 3 bases from V and 0 from J; bases not matched to a gene: 5. This CDR3 contains 19 residues. CDR1 and CDR2 (germline): SGHAT, FQNNGV.

About this clonotype itself: This may come from a read error, since a much larger clone is one base off. This sequence joins TRBV10-3 and TRBJ2-7; D remains unclear. The CDR3 sequence is 16 residues long. Germline CDR1 and CDR2: ENHRY and SYGVKD. The CDR3 DNA sequence: TGTGCCATCAGCCTTAGTCCCGCCAGGTCCAGCTACGAGCAGCACTTC. Its translation: CAISLSPARSSYEQHF.

Note on this clonotype: This may come from a read error, since a much larger clone is one base off. The chain couples TRBV7-9 to TRBJ2-2; D unclear. CDR1 and CDR2 from the germline V gene are SEHNR and FQNEAQ (reference sequence). This CDR3 region has 14 residues. V lost 5 bases and J 1 base, leaving 8 bases between the germline ends. CDR3 nucleotides: TGTGCCAGCAGCCCCGGCGGGAACACCGGGGAGCTGTTTTTT. Protein: CASSPGGNTGELFF.

This clonotype has only one observation. At one boundary the junction diverges from the germline segment, which might be a read error. This sequence joins TRBV7-8 and TRBJ1-4; unclear D gene. Germline V gene data show CDR1 as SGHVS and CDR2 as FQNEAQ. The CDR3 length is 12 residues. Here the CDR3 DNA reads TGTGCCAGCAGCTTAACGGGAACGGGAGTACTTTTT. Translation: CASSLTGTGVLF.